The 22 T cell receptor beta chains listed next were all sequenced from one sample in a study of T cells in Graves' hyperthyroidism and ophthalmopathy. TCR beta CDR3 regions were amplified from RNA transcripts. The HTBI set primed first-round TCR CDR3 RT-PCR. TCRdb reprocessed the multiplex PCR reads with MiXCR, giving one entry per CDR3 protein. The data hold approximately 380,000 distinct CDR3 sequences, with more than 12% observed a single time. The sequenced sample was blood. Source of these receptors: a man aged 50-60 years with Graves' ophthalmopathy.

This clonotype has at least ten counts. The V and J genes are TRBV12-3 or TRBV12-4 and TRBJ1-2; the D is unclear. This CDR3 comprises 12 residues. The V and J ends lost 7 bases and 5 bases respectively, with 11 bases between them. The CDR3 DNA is TGTGCCAGCACCGACGATGGGTATGGCTACACCTTC. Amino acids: CASTDDGYGYTF.

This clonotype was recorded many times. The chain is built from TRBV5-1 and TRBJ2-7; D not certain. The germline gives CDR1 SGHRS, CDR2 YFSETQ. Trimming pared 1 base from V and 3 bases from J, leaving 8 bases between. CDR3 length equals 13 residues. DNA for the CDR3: TGCGCCAGCAGCTTGTCCGAAAACTACGAGCAGTACTTC. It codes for CASSLSENYEQYF. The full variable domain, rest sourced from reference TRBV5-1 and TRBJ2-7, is KAGVTQTPRYLIKTRGQQVTLSCSPISGHRSVSWYQQTPGQGLQFLFEYFSETQRNKGNFPGRFSGRQFSNSRSEMNVSTLELGDSALYLCASSLSENYEQYFGPGTRLTVT.

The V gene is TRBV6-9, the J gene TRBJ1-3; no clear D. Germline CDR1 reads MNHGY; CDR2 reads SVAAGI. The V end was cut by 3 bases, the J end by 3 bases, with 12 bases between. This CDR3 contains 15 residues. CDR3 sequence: CASSYNSGGGNTIYF. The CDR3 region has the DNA TGTGCCAGCAGTTACAACTCAGGAGGTGGAAACACCATATATTTT.

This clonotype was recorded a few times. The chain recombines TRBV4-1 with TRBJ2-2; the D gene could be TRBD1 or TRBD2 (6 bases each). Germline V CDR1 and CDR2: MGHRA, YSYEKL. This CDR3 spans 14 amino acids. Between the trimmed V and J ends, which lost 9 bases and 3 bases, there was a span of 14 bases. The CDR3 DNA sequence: TGCGCCAGTCGGGGGCAGGACCACACCGGGGAGCTGTTTTTT. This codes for CASRGQDHTGELFF.

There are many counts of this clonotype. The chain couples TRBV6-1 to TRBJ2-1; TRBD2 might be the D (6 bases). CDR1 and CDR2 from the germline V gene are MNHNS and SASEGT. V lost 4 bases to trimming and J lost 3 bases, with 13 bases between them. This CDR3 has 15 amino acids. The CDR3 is CASSAPSTSYNEQFF. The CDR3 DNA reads TGTGCCAGCAGTGCCCCTTCGACTAGCTACAATGAGCAGTTCTTC.

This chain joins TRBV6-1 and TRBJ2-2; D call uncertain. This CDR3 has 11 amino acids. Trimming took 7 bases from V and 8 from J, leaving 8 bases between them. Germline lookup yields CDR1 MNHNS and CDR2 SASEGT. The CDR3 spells CASIRLGELFF. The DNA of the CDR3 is TGTGCCAGCATCAGATTGGGGGAGCTGTTTTTT.

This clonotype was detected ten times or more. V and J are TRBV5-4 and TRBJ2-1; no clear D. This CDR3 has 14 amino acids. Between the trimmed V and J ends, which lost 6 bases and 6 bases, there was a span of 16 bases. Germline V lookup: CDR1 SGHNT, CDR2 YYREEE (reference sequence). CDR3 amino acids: CASNPRQVGNEQFF. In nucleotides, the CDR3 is TGTGCCAGCAACCCCCGGCAGGTTGGCAATGAGCAGTTCTTC.

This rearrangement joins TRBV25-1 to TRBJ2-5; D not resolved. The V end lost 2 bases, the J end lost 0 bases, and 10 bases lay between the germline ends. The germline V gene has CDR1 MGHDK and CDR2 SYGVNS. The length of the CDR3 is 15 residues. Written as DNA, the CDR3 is TGTGCCAGCAGTGAACCTACAAATTACCAAGAGACCCAGTACTTC. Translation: CASSEPTNYQETQYF.

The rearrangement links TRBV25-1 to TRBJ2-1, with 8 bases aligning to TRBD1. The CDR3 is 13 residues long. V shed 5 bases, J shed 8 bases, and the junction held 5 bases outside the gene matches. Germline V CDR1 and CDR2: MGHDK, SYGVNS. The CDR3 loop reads CASSTQGEHEQFF. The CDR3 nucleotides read TGTGCCAGCAGTACACAGGGGGAACATGAGCAGTTCTTC.

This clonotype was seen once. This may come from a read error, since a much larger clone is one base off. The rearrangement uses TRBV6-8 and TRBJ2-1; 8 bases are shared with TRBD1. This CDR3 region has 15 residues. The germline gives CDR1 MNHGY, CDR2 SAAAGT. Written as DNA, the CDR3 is TGTGCCAGCACAGGACAGGGTAAATCCTACAATGCGCAGTTCTTC. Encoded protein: CASTGQGKSYNAQFF.

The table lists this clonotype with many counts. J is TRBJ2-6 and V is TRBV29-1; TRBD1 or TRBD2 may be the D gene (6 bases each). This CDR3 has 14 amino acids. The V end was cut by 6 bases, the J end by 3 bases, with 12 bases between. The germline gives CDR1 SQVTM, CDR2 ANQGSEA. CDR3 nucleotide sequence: TGCAGCGTAGCCGAGGGGGGTGGGGCCAACGTCCTGACTTTC. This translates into CSVAEGGGANVLTF.

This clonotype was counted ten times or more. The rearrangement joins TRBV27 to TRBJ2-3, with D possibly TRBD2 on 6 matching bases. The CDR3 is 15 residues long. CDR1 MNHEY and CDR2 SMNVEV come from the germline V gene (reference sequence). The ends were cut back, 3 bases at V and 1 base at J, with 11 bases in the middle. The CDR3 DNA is TGTGCCAGCAGTTTCCGACTAGATGGCACAGATACGCAGTATTTT. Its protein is CASSFRLDGTDTQYF.

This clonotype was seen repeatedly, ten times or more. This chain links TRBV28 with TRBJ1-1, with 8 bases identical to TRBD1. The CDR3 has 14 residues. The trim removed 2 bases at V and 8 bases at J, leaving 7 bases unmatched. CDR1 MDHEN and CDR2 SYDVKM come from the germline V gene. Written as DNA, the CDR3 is TGTGCCAGCAGTTTAGCTCGGACAGGGCCGGAAGCTTTCTTT. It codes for CASSLARTGPEAFF.

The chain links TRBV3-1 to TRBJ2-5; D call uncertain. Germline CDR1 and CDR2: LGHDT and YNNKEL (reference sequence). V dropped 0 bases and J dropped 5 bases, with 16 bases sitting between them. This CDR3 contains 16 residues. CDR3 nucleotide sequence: TGTGCCAGCAGCCAAGATCGGCTGATCGCCTTGGAGACCCAGTACTTC. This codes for CASSQDRLIALETQYF.

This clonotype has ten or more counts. This CDR3 reads CASSESWASGEQYF. CDR3 coding DNA: TGTGCCAGCAGTGAATCGTGGGCTAGCGGCGAGCAGTACTTC. The genes are TRBV2 and TRBJ2-7, with 7 nucleotides matching TRBD2. Germline V gene sequence: CDR1 SNHLY, CDR2 FYNNEI. CDR3 length equals 14 residues. J lost 6 bases, V lost 2 bases, and 7 bases had no gene match.

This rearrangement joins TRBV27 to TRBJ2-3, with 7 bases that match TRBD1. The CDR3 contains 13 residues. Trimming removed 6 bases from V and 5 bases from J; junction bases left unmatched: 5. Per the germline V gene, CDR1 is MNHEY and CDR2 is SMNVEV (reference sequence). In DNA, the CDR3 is TGTGCCAGCAGACTTTACAGGGGAGATACGCAGTATTTT. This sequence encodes CASRLYRGDTQYF.

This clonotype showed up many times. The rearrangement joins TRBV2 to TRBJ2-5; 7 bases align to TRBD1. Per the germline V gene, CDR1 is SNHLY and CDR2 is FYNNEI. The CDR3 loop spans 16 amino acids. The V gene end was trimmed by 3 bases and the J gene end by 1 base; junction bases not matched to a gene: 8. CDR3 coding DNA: TGTGCCAGCAGTGAGGGCGGAAGACAGGGCCAAGAGACCCAGTACTTC. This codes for CASSEGGRQGQETQYF.

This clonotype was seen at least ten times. CDR3 in amino acids: CASSAGQPNTEAFF. Here the CDR3 DNA reads TGTGCCAGCAGTGCCGGACAGCCGAACACTGAAGCTTTCTTT. This chain uses TRBV6-1 with TRBJ1-1, with D maybe TRBD1 (6 bases). Trimming removed 4 bases at V and 1 base at J, with 10 bases between. Germline V gene sequence: CDR1 MNHNS, CDR2 SASEGT. The CDR3 sequence is 14 residues long.

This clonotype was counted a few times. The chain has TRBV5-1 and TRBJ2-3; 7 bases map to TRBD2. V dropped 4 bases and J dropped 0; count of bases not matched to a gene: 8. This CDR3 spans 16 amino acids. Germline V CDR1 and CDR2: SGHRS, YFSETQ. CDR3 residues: CASSGWREPSTDTQYF. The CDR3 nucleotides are TGCGCCAGCAGCGGGTGGCGGGAGCCGAGCACAGATACGCAGTATTTT. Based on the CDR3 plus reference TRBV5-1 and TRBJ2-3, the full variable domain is KAGVTQTPRYLIKTRGQQVTLSCSPISGHRSVSWYQQTPGQGLQFLFEYFSETQRNKGNFPGRFSGRQFSNSRSEMNVSTLELGDSALYLCASSGWREPSTDTQYFGPGTRLTVL.

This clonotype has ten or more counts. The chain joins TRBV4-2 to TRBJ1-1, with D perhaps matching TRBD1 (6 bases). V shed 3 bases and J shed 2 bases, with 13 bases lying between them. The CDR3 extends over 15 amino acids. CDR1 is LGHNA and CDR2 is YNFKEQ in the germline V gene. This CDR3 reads CASSQSRDTNTEAFF. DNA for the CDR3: TGTGCCAGCAGCCAGAGCCGGGACACAAACACTGAAGCTTTCTTT.

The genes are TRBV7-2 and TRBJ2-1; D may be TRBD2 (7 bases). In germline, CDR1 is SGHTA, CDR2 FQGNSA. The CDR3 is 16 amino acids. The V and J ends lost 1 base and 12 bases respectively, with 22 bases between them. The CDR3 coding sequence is TGTACCAGCAGCTTAGGGGCGGTTAGGGGGGGCTTTGGGCAGTTCTTC. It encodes CTSSLGAVRGGFGQFF.

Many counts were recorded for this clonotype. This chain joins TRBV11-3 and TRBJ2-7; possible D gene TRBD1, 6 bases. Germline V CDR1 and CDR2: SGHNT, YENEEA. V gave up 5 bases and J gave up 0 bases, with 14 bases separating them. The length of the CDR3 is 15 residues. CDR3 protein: CASSRRQVSSYEQYF. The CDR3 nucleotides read TGTGCCAGCAGCCGTAGACAGGTATCCTCCTACGAGCAGTACTTC.